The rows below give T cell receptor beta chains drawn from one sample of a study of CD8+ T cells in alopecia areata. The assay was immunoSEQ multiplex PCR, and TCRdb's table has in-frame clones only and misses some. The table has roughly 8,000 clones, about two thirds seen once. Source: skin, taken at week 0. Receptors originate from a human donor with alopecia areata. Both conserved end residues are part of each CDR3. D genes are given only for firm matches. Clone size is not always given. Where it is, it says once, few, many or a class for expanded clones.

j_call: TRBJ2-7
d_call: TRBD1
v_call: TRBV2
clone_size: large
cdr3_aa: CASSARLGQGEGYEQYF
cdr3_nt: TGTGCCAGCAGCGCGAGGCTTGGACAGGGGGAGGGCTACGAGCAGTACTTC

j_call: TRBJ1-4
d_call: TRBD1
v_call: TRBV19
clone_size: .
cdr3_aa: CASSTTGGAGEKLFF
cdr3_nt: TGTGCCAGTAGTACCACAGGGGGCGCGGGAGAAAAACTGTTTTTT

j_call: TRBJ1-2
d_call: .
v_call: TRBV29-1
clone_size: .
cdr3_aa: CSVDGNTNYGYTF
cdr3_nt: TGCAGCGTTGACGGGAACACTAACTATGGCTACACCTTC

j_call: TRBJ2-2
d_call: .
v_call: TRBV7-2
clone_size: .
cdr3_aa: CASSFSYTGELFF
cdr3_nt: TGTGCCAGCAGCTTTAGTTATACCGGGGAGCTGTTTTTT

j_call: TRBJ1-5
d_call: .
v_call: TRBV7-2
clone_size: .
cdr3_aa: CASSLRGLGNQPQHF
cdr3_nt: TGTGCCAGCAGCTTACGCGGGCTCGGCAATCAGCCCCAGCATTTT

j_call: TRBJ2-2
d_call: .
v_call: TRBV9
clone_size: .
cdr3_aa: CASSVGSGAGELFF
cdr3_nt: TGTGCCAGCAGCGTAGGGTCCGGCGCCGGGGAGCTGTTTTTT

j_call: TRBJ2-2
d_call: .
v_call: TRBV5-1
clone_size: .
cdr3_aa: CASSFMTASSGELFF
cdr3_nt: TGCGCCAGCAGTTTTATGACAGCGTCGTCCGGGGAGCTGTTTTTT

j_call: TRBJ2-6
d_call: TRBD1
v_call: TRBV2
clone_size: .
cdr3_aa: CASSVYRGVGSGANVLTF
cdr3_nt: TGTGCCAGCAGTGTGTACAGGGGGGTCGGCTCTGGGGCCAACGTCCTGACTTTC

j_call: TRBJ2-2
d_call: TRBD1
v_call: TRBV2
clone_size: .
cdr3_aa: CASSEVWDDRVNTGELFF
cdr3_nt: TGTGCCAGCAGTGAAGTTTGGGACGACAGGGTTAACACCGGGGAGCTGTTTTTT

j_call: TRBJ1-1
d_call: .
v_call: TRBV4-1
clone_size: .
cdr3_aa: CASSQDRGVSEAFF
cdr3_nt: TGCGCCAGCAGCCAAGACAGGGGAGTATCTGAAGCTTTCTTT

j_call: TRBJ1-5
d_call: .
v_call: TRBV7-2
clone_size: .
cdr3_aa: CASSWNLDQPQHF
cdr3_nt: TGTGCCAGCAGCTGGAACTTGGACCAGCCCCAGCATTTT

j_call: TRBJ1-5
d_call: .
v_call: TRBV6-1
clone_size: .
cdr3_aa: CASSYRRRPQHF
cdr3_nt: TGTGCCAGCAGTTATCGCCGCAGGCCCCAGCATTTT

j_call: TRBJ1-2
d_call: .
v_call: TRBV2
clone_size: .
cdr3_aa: CASRELTEYGYTF
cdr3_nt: TGTGCCAGCAGGGAATTAACAGAGTATGGCTACACCTTC

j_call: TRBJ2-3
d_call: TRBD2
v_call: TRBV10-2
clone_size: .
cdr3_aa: CASRGSGGASDTQYF
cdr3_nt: TGCGCCAGCAGGGGAAGCGGGGGGGCGTCCGATACGCAGTATTTT

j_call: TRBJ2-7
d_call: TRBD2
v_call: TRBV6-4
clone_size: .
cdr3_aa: CASSELAGGAYEQYF
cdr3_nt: TGTGCCAGCAGTGAACTAGCGGGGGGCGCCTACGAGCAGTACTTC

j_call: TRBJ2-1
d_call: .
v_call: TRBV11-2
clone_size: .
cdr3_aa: CASSLEGRYNEQFF
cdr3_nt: TGTGCCAGCAGCTTAGAGGGCCGTTACAATGAGCAGTTCTTC

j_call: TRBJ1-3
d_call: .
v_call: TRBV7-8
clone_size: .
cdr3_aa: CASSLGTPGNTIYF
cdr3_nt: TGTGCCAGCAGCTTAGGGACTCCAGGAAACACCATATATTTT

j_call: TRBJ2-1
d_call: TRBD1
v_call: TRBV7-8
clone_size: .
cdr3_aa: CASRRTGRDVQFF
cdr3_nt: TGTGCCAGCCGAAGGACAGGTCGGGATGTGCAGTTCTTC

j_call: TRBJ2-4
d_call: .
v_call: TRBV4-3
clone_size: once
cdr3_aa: CASSQGSENIQYF
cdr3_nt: TGCGCCAGCAGCCAAGGCTCGGAAAACATTCAGTACTTC

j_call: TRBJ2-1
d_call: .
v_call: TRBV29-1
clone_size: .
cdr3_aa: CSVDLNGRDNEQFF
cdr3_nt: TGCAGCGTAGACCTAAACGGGAGAGACAATGAGCAGTTCTTC

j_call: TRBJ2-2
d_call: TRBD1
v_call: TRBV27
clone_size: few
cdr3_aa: CASRRQGPGELFF
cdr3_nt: TGTGCCAGCCGTCGACAGGGCCCCGGGGAGCTGTTTTTT

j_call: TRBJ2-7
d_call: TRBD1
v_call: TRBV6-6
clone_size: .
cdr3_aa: CASSYTPTGGEQYF
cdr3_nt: TGTGCCAGCAGTTACACACCAACAGGGGGCGAGCAGTACTTC

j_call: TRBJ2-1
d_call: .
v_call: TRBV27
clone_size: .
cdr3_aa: CASSLSLYNGNEQFF
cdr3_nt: TGTGCCAGCAGTTTAAGTCTGTATAACGGCAATGAGCAGTTCTTC

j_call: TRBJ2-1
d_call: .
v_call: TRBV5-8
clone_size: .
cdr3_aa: CASSITRDPTYNEQFF
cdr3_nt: TGTGCCAGCAGCATAACCAGGGACCCCACCTACAATGAGCAGTTCTTC

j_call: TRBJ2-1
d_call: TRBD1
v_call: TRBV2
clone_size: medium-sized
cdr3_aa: CASSGRDRFSSYNEQFF
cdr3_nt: TGTGCCAGCAGCGGCCGGGACAGGTTTAGCTCCTACAATGAGCAGTTCTTC

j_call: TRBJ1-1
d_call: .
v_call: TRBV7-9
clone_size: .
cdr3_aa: CASSLGGVRCGEEAFF
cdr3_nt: TGTGCCAGCAGCTTAGGGGGGGTCCGGTGCGGGGAGGAAGCTTTCTTT

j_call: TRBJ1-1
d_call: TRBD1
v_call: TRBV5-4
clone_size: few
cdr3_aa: CASNIEQGWTEAFF
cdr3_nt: TGTGCCAGCAACATCGAACAGGGGTGGACTGAAGCTTTCTTT

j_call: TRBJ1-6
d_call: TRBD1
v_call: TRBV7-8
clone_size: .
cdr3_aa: CASSSGQPSPLHF
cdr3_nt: TGTGCCAGCAGCTCGGGACAGCCCTCACCCCTCCACTTT

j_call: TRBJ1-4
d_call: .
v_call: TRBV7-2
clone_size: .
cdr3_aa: CASSFGRAKEKLFF
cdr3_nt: TGTGCCAGCAGCTTTGGTCGGGCTAAAGAAAAACTGTTTTTT

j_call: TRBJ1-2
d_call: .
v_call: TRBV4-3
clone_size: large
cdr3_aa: CASSQDRNNYGYTF
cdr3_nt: TGCGCCAGCAGCCAAGACAGAAACAACTATGGCTACACCTTC

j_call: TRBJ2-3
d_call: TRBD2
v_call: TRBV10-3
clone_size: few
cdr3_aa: CAISESRLAGARTDTQYF
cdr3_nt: TGTGCCATCAGTGAGTCCCGGCTAGCGGGGGCCCGCACAGATACGCAGTATTTT

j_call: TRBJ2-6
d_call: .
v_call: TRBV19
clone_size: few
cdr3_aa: CASKMIPSSGANVLTF
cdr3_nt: TGTGCCAGTAAGATGATCCCCAGCTCTGGGGCCAACGTCCTGACTTTC

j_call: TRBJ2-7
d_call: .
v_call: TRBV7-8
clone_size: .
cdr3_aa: CASSLVPGAVYEQYF
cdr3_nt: TGTGCCAGCAGCTTAGTTCCGGGGGCCGTCTACGAGCAGTACTTC

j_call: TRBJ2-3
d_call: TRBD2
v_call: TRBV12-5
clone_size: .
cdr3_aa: CASGLGLAEGDTQYF
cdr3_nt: TGTGCTAGTGGCCTAGGACTAGCGGAGGGGGATACGCAGTATTTT

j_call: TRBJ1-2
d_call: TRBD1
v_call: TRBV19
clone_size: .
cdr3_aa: CASSMRGRGIGYTF
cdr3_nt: TGTGCCAGTAGTATGCGGGGCAGGGGGATTGGCTACACCTTC

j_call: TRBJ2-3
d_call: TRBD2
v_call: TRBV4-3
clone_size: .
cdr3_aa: CASSQSSGGWSDTQYF
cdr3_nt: TGCGCCAGCAGCCAGTCGAGCGGGGGGTGGTCAGATACGCAGTATTTT

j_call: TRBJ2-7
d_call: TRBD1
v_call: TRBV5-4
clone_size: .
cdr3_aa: CASSLEATGGGYEQYF
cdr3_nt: TGTGCCAGCAGCTTGGAGGCGACAGGGGGCGGCTACGAGCAGTACTTC

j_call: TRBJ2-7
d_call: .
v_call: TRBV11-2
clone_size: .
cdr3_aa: CASSLGGSWDEQYF
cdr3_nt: TGTGCCAGCAGCTTAGGAGGGTCGTGGGACGAGCAGTACTTC

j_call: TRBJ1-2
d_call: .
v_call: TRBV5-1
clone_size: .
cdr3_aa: CASSREEGRNYGYTF
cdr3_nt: TGCGCCAGCAGCCGGGAGGAGGGCCGGAACTATGGCTACACCTTC

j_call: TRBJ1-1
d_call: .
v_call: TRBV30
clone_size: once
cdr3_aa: CACKQDNTEAFF
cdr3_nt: TGTGCCTGTAAACAGGATAACACTGAAGCTTTCTTT

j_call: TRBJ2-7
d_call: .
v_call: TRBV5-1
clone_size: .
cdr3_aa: CASSSRGQSSTLGDEYF
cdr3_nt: TGCGCCAGCAGCTCTAGAGGACAGTCGAGTACTTTAGGAGACGAGTACTTC

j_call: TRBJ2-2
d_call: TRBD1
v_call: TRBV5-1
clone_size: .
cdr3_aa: CASSLTGGITGELFF
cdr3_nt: TGCGCCAGCAGCTTGACAGGGGGCATCACCGGGGAGCTGTTTTTT

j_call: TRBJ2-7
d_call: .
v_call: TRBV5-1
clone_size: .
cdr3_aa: CASSRRDYEQYF
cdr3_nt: TGCGCCAGCAGCCGGCGGGACTACGAGCAGTACTTC

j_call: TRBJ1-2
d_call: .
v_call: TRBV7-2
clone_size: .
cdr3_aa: CASSSDYGYTF
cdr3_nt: TGTGCCAGCAGCTCCGACTATGGCTACACCTTC

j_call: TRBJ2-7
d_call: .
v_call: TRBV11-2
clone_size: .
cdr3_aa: CASSLGGITYEQYF
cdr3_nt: TGTGCCAGCAGCTTAGGAGGAATCACCTACGAGCAGTACTTC

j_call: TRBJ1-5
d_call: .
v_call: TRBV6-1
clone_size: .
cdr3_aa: CASRSGVPQPQHF
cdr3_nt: TGTGCCAGCAGGTCGGGGGTTCCGCAGCCCCAGCATTTT

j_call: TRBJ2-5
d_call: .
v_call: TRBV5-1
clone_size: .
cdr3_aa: CASSGESETQYF
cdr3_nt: TGCGCCAGCAGCGGAGAATCAGAGACCCAGTACTTC

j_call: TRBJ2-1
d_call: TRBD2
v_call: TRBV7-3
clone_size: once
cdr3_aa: CASSFSSGGYNEQFF
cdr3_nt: TGTGCCAGCAGCTTCTCTAGCGGGGGCTACAATGAGCAGTTCTTC

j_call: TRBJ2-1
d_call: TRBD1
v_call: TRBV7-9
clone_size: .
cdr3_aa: CASSYRDRYNEQFF
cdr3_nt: TGTGCCAGCAGCTACCGGGACAGGTACAATGAGCAGTTCTTC